The rows below give T cell receptor beta chains drawn from one sample of a study of post-analysis software for immune sequencing data. TCRdb redid the calling of the PCR reads with MiXCR, one entry per CDR3 protein. The table records hundreds of thousands of distinct CDR3 sequences, roughly 29% of them present only once. Sequenced: blood. These receptors were taken from a girl under 18 with multiple sclerosis. The CDR3 runs from the conserved cysteine through the conserved F or W. A D gene is named only where the DNA matches it firmly. Size values are once, few and many counts, or a class for expanded clones, and some rows have none.

J,D,V,size,CDR3,DNA
TRBJ2-7,NA,TRBV20-1,NA,CSARDRGSGYEQYF,TGCAGTGCTAGAGATCGCGGTAGCGGCTACGAGCAGTACTTC
TRBJ1-2,TRBD1,TRBV5-6,NA,CASSWVGRGDNYGYTF,TGTGCCAGCAGCTGGGTCGGCAGGGGGGATAACTATGGCTACACCTTC
TRBJ2-3,NA,TRBV5-6,few,CASSLRGYLDTQYF,TGTGCCAGCAGCTTGCGGGGGTACTTAGATACGCAGTATTTT
TRBJ2-3,TRBD1,TRBV7-2,few,CASRMDRGSTDTQYF,TGTGCCAGCAGGATGGACAGGGGAAGCACAGATACGCAGTATTTT
TRBJ1-2,NA,TRBV9,once,CASSESGGYTF,TGTGCCAGCAGTGAATCGGGTGGCTACACCTTC
TRBJ1-2,NA,TRBV28,NA,CASSFPLSLWGGYTF,TGTGCCAGCAGTTTTCCTTTAAGCCTCTGGGGGGGCTACACCTTC
TRBJ1-2,NA,TRBV10-3,few,CAISAVLDTGYTF,TGTGCCATCAGTGCGGTTTTGGATACGGGCTACACCTTC
TRBJ2-2,NA,TRBV12-3/TRBV12-4,NA,CASSPPGTGTGELFF,TGTGCCAGCAGTCCCCCAGGGACGGGAACCGGGGAGCTGTTTTTT
TRBJ1-1,NA,TRBV15,few,CATSRGGAATEAFF,TGTGCCACCAGCAGAGGTGGGGCGGCTACCGAAGCTTTCTTT
TRBJ1-5,NA,TRBV7-2,few,CASRFPNQPQHF,TGTGCCAGCAGGTTCCCGAATCAGCCCCAGCATTTT
TRBJ2-1,TRBD1,TRBV18,NA,CASSPTGAYNEQFF,TGTGCCAGCTCACCGACAGGGGCCTACAATGAGCAGTTCTTC
TRBJ2-3,TRBD2,TRBV29-1,NA,CSVGRGPIAGGRDTQYF,TGCAGCGTTGGTCGGGGGCCTATAGCGGGAGGACGAGATACGCAGTATTTT
TRBJ2-3,TRBD2,TRBV6-2/TRBV6-3,few,CASSYALAGADTQYF,TGTGCCAGCAGTTACGCCCTAGCGGGAGCAGATACGCAGTATTTT
TRBJ2-2,NA,TRBV21-1,once,CANGDTGELFF,TGTGCCAACGGGGACACCGGGGAGCTGTTTTTT
TRBJ2-2,TRBD1,TRBV29-1,NA,CSVVGQENTGELFF,TGCAGCGTCGTCGGACAGGAAAACACCGGGGAGCTGTTTTTT
TRBJ2-7,NA,TRBV28,NA,CASSITTSYEQYF,TGTGCCAGCAGCATAACGACCTCCTACGAGCAGTACTTC
TRBJ2-6,NA,TRBV5-6,NA,CASSLDGTAARVLTF,TGTGCCAGCAGCTTGGATGGGACCGCCGCACGCGTCCTGACTTTC
TRBJ2-3,TRBD1,TRBV20-1,NA,CSAIRQGTDTQYF,TGCAGTGCCATAAGACAGGGGACAGATACGCAGTATTTT
TRBJ1-1,TRBD1,TRBV28,few,CASSGQGARPEAFF,TGTGCCAGCAGTGGCCAGGGGGCGCGGCCTGAAGCTTTCTTT
TRBJ1-2,TRBD1,TRBV5-1,NA,CASSLPSTGNYGYTF,TGCGCCAGCAGCCTTCCCTCGACAGGGAACTATGGCTACACCTTC
TRBJ2-7,NA,TRBV27,once,CASLLAEVYEQYF,TGTGCCAGCTTACTCGCCGAGGTCTACGAGCAGTACTTC
TRBJ1-2,NA,TRBV27,NA,CASRLKGTTNYGYTF,TGTGCCAGCAGGTTAAAAGGGACTACTAACTATGGCTACACCTTC
TRBJ2-1,NA,TRBV24-1,few,CATSSGTNEQFF,TGTGCCACCAGTTCAGGGACCAATGAGCAGTTCTTC
TRBJ2-7,TRBD2,TRBV3-1,NA,CASSQGSGRSREQYF,TGTGCCAGCAGCCAAGGCAGCGGGAGGTCTCGCGAGCAGTACTTC
TRBJ2-7,NA,TRBV12-3/TRBV12-4,NA,CASSLIAELGEQYF,TGTGCCAGCAGTTTAATAGCGGAGCTAGGCGAGCAGTACTTC
TRBJ2-1,NA,TRBV5-1,NA,CASHQGLASGEQFF,TGCGCCAGCCATCAGGGACTCGCGTCGGGTGAGCAGTTCTTC
TRBJ1-1,NA,TRBV6-5,NA,CASSYLGFGNTEAFF,TGTGCCAGCAGTTACTTGGGATTCGGGAACACTGAAGCTTTCTTT
TRBJ1-2,NA,TRBV14,NA,CASSQNLAYGYTF,TGTGCCAGCAGCCAAAATTTGGCGTATGGCTACACCTTC
TRBJ1-2,NA,TRBV6-5,NA,CASRPGPSYGYTF,TGTGCCAGCAGGCCGGGACCATCCTATGGCTACACCTTC
TRBJ2-1,TRBD2,TRBV9,NA,CASSVVGQGGYNEQFF,TGTGCCAGCAGCGTAGTGGGCCAGGGAGGGTACAATGAGCAGTTCTTC
TRBJ2-1,NA,TRBV28,many,CASSFSTDVRVNEQFF,TGTGCCAGCAGTTTCTCCACAGACGTAAGGGTCAATGAGCAGTTCTTC
TRBJ2-1,NA,TRBV28,NA,CASNKRRGSYNEQFF,TGTGCCAGCAATAAAAGGAGGGGCTCCTACAATGAGCAGTTCTTC
TRBJ2-7,NA,TRBV2,few,CASSDPLRVSLYEQYF,TGTGCCAGCAGTGACCCCCTCCGGGTTTCCCTCTACGAGCAGTACTTC
TRBJ1-2,NA,TRBV20-1,NA,CSVGVYLGFNYGYTF,TGCAGTGTTGGGGTTTACTTAGGATTCAACTATGGCTACACCTTC
TRBJ2-1,NA,TRBV7-2,NA,CASSLVHNSYNEQFF,TGTGCCAGCAGCTTAGTACACAACTCCTACAATGAGCAGTTCTTC
TRBJ2-3,TRBD1,TRBV18,NA,CASSPTRGLSDTQYF,TGTGCCAGCTCCCCCACGAGGGGGCTATCAGATACGCAGTATTTT
TRBJ2-7,NA,TRBV27,NA,CASNLSMGSYEQYF,TGTGCCAGCAATTTATCGATGGGCAGCTACGAGCAGTACTTC
TRBJ2-3,NA,TRBV20-1,NA,CSANSPFTDTQYF,TGCAGTGCTAACTCCCCCTTCACAGATACGCAGTATTTT
TRBJ1-2,TRBD1,TRBV7-2,NA,CASSPNGQGVDYGYTF,TGTGCCAGCAGCCCTAATGGACAGGGAGTGGACTATGGCTACACCTTC
TRBJ1-2,NA,TRBV4-3,few,CASSPRRHYGYTF,TGCGCCAGCAGCCCGCGGAGACACTATGGCTACACCTTC